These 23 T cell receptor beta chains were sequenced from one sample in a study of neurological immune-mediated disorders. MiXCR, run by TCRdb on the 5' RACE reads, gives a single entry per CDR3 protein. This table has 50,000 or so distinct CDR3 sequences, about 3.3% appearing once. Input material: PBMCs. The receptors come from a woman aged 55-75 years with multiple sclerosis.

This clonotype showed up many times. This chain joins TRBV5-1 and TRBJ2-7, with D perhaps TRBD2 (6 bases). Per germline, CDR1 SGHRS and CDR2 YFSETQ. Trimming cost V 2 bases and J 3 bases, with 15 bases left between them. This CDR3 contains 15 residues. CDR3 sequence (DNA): TGCGCCAGCAGCTTTAGGCCGGGCGGGGTCTACGAGCAGTACTTC. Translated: CASSFRPGGVYEQYF.

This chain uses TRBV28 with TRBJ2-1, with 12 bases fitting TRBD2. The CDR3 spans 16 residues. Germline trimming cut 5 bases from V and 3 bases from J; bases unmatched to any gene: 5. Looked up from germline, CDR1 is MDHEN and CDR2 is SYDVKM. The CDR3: CASSPWTSGDYNEQFF. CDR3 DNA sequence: TGTGCCAGCAGTCCTTGGACTAGCGGGGACTACAATGAGCAGTTCTTC. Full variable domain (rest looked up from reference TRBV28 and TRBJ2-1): DVKVTQSSRYLVKRTGEKVFLECVQDMDHENMFWYRQDPGLGLRLIYFSYDVKMKEKGDIPEGYSVSREKKERFSLILESASTNQTSMYLCASSPWTSGDYNEQFFGPGTRLTVL.

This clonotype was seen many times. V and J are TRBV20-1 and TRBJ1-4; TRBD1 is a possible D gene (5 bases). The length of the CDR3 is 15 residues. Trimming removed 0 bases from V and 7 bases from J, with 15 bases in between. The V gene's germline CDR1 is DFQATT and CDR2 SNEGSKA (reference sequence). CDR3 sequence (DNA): TGCAGTGCTAGAGAGGAGGGACCCCGAAGTGAAAAACTGTTTTTT. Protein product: CSAREEGPRSEKLFF.

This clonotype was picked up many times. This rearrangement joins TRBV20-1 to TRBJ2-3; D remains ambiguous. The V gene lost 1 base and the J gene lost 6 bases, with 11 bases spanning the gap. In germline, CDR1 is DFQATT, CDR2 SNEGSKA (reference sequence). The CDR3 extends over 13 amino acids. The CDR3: CSARVLTADTQYF. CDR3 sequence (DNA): TGCAGTGCTAGAGTTCTGACCGCGGATACGCAGTATTTT.

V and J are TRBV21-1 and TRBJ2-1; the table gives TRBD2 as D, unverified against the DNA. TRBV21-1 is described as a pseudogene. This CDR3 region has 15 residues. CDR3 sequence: CASPALGCSYNEQFF. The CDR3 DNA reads TGTGCCAGCCCCGCCTTAGGCTGCTCCTACAATGAGCAGTTCTTC.

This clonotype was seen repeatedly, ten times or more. This CDR3 reads CASSAFPLAGGTTDTQYF. The CDR3 DNA is TGTGCCAGCAGCGCCTTTCCGCTAGCGGGGGGTACGACAGATACGCAGTATTTT. V gene TRBV9 combines with J gene TRBJ2-3; 11 nucleotides agree with TRBD2. Trimming removed 3 bases from V and 3 bases from J; junction bases left unmatched: 12. Looked up from germline, CDR1 is SGDLS and CDR2 is YYNGEE. The CDR3 is 18 residues long.

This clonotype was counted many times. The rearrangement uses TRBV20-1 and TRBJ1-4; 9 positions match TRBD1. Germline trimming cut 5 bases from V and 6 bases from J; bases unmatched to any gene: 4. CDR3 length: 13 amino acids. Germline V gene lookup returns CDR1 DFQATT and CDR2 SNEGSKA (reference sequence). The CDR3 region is CSAQQGADEKLFF. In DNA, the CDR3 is TGCAGTGCTCAACAGGGGGCGGATGAAAAACTGTTTTTT.

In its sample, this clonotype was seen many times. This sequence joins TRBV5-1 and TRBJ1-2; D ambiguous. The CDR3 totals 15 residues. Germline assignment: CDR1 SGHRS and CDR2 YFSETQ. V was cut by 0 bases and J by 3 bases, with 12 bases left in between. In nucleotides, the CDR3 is TGCGCCAGCAGCTTGGGGTCAACATTGGACTATGGCTACACCTTC. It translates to CASSLGSTLDYGYTF.

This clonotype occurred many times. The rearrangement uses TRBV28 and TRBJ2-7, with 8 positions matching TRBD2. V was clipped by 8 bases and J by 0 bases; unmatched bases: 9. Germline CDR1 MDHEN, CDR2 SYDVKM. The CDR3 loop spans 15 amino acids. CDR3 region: CASVPRLASSYEQYF. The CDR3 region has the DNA TGTGCCAGCGTACCCCGACTAGCGAGCTCCTACGAGCAGTACTTC.

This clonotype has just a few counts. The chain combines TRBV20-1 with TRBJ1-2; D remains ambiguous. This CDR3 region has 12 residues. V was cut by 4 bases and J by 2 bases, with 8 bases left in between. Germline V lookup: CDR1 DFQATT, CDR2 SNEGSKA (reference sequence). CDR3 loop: CSAKASNYGYTF. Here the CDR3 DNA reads TGCAGTGCTAAGGCCAGCAACTATGGCTACACCTTC.

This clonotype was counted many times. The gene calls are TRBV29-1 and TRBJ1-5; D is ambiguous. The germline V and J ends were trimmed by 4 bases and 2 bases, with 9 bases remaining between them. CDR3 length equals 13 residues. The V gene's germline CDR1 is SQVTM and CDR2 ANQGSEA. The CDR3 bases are TGCAGCGTTGCGCCGGCGGGCAATCAGCCCCAGCATTTT. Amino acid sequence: CSVAPAGNQPQHF.

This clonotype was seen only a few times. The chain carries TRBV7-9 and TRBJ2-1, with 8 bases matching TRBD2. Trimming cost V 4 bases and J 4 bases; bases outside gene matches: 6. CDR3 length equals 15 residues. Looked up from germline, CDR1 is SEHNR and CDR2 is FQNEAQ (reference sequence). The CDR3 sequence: CASSSERGRYNEQFF. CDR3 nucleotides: TGTGCCAGCAGCTCTGAGCGGGGGCGATACAATGAGCAGTTCTTC. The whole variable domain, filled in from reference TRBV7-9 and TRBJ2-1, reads DTGVSQNPRHKITKRGQNVTFRCDPISEHNRLYWYRQTLGQGPEFLTYFQNEAQLEKSRLLSDRFSAERPKGSFSTLEIQRTEQGDSAMYLCASSSERGRYNEQFFGPGTRLTVL.

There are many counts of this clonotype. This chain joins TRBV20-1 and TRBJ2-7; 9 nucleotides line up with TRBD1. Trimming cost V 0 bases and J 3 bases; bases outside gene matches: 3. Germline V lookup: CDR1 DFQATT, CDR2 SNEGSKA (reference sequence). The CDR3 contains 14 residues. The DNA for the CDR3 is TGCAGTGCTAGAGATACGACAGGGGGCTACGAGCAGTACTTC. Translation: CSARDTTGGYEQYF.

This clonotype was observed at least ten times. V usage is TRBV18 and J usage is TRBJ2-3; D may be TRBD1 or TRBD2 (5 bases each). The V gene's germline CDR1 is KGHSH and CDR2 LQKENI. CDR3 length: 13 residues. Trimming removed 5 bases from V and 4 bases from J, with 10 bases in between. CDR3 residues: CASSERGPDTQYF. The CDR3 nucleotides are TGTGCCAGCTCAGAGAGGGGACCAGATACGCAGTATTTT. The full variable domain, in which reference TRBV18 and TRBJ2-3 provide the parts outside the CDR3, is NAGVMQNPRHLVRRRGQEARLRCSPMKGHSHVYWYRQLPEEGLKFMVYLQKENIIDESGMPKERFSAEFPKEGPSILRIQQVVRGDSAAYFCASSERGPDTQYFGPGTRLTVL.

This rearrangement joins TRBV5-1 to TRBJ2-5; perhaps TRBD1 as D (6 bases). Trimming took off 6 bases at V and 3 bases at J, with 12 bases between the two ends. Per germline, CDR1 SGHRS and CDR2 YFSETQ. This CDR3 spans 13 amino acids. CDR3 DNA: TGCGCCAGCACCCGGGACAATGAAGAGACCCAGTACTTC. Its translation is CASTRDNEETQYF.

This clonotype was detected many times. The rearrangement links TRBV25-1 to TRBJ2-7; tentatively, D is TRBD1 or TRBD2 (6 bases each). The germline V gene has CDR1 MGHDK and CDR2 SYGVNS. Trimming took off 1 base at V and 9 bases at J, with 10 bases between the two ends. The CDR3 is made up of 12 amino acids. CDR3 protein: CASSELGGGQYF. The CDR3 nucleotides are TGTGCCAGCAGTGAATTAGGGGGAGGGCAGTACTTC.

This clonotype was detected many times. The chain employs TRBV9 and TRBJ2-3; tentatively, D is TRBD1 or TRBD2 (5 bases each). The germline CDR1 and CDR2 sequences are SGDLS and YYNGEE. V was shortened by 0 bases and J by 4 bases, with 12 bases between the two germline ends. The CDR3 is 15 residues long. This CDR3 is CASSVGGTGPDTQYF. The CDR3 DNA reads TGTGCCAGCAGCGTAGGGGGGACCGGGCCAGATACGCAGTATTTT.

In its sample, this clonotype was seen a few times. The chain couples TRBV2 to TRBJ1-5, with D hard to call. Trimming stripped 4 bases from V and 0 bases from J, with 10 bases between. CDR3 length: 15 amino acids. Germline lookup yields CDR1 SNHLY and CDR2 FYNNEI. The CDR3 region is CASSGSDHSNQPQHF. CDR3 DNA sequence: TGTGCCAGCAGTGGTTCGGATCATAGCAATCAGCCCCAGCATTTT. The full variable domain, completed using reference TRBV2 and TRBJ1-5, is EPEVTQTPSHQVTQMGQEVILRCVPISNHLYFYWYRQILGQKVEFLVSFYNNEISEKSEIFDDQFSVERPDGSNFTLKIRSTKLEDSAMYFCASSGSDHSNQPQHFGDGTRLSIL.

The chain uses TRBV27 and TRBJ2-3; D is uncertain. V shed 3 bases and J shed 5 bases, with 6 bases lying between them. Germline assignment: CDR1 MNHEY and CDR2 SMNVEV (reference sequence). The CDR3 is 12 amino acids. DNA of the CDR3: TGTGCCAGCAGTTTTTCGGGAGATACGCAGTATTTT. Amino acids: CASSFSGDTQYF.

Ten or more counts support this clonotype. CDR3 DNA sequence: TGCGCCAGCAGCTCCGGGACAATGGTCGAGACCCAGTACTTC. Residues: CASSSGTMVETQYF. V is TRBV5-1 and J is TRBJ2-5, with D possibly being TRBD1 (6 bases). The CDR3 is 14 residues long. Per germline, CDR1 SGHRS and CDR2 YFSETQ. Trimming removed 3 bases from V and 5 bases from J, with 14 bases in between.

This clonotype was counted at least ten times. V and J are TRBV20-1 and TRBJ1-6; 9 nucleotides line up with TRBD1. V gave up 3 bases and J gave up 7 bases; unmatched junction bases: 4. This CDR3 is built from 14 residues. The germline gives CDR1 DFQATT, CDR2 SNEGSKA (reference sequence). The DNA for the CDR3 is TGCAGTGCTAGGGGACAGGGAGGAAATTCACCCCTCCACTTT. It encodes CSARGQGGNSPLHF.

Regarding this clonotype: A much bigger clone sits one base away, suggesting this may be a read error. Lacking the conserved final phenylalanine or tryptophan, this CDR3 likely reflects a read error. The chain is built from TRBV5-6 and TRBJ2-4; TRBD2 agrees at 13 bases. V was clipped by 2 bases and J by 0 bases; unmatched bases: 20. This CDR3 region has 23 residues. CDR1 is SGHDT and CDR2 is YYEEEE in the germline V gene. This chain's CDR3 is CASSFRRLVGTSGEILAKNIQYI. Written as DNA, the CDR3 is TGTGCCAGCAGCTTCCGACGGTTGGTGGGGACTAGCGGGGAGATCTTAGCCAAAAACATTCAGTACATC.

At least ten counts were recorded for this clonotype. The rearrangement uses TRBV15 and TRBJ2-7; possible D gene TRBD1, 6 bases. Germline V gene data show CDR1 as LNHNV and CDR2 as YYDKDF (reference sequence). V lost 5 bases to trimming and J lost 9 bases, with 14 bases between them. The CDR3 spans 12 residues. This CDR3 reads CATSLGQPRQYF. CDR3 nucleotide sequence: TGTGCCACCAGCCTGGGACAACCACGGCAGTACTTC. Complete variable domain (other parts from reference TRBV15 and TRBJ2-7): DAMVIQNPRYQVTQFGKPVTLSCSQTLNHNVMYWYQQKSSQAPKLLFHYYDKDFNNEADTPDNFQSRRPNTSFCFLDIRSPGLGDTAMYLCATSLGQPRQYFGPGTRLTVT.